The 30 T cell receptor beta chains listed next were all sequenced from one sample in a study of shared clonotypes between healthy human individuals. Sequencing used immunoSEQ multiplex PCR; TCRdb keeps in-frame clones, though not all of them. This table has approximately 1.4 million clones, around 98% appearing once. Sequencing was performed on naive CD4+ T cells sorted from blood. Subset: CD45RA+ positively selected. These receptors all come from a man between 25 and 39 years old in good health.

The rearrangement uses TRBV5-1 and TRBJ2-5; D could derive from TRBD1 or TRBD2 (5 bases each). Trimming pared 1 base from V and 5 bases from J, leaving 9 bases between. The CDR3 consists of 13 residues. Germline V CDR1 and CDR2: SGHRS, YFSETQ. The CDR3 coding sequence is TGCGCCAGCAGCTTGTTTGAGGGGGAGACCCAGTACTTC. Its translation is CASSLFEGETQYF.

The chain has TRBV27 and TRBJ2-5, with 7 positions matching TRBD2. The CDR3 covers 15 residues. J was trimmed by 5 bases and V by 4 bases; bases with no gene match: 10. Germline V gene lookup returns CDR1 MNHEY and CDR2 SMNVEV (reference sequence). CDR3 in amino acids: CASSSPGRDYETQYF. CDR3 DNA sequence: TGTGCCAGCAGTTCCCCGGGGAGGGATTATGAGACCCAGTACTTC.

V usage is TRBV23-1 and J usage is TRBJ1-1; TRBD1 aligns across 9 bases. TRBV23-1 is an ORF for which the function is uncertain. This CDR3 comprises 16 residues. With 8 bases clipped from V and 3 bases from J, the junction kept 13 bases outside the gene matches. As DNA, the CDR3 is TGCGCCAGCCGTAAAGGGACAGGGTATTCGTACACTGAAGCTTTCTTT. Translated, it gives CASRKGTGYSYTEAFF.

J is TRBJ2-2 and V is TRBV5-1; possibly TRBD2 for D (6 bases). From germline, CDR1 is SGHRS and CDR2 YFSETQ. Trimming pared 7 bases from V and 0 bases from J, leaving 10 bases between. CDR3 length: 14 residues. This chain's CDR3 is CASAAGTNTGELFF. The CDR3 bases are TGCGCCAGCGCGGCGGGGACGAACACCGGGGAGCTGTTTTTT.

V gene TRBV29-1 combines with J gene TRBJ2-7; 11 bases agree with TRBD2. This CDR3 spans 14 amino acids. The germline V gene has CDR1 SQVTM and CDR2 ANQGSEA. The V gene end was trimmed by 6 bases and the J gene end by 5 bases; junction bases not matched to a gene: 9. The CDR3 sequence: CSVKIAGGIDEQYF. CDR3 sequence (DNA): TGCAGCGTGAAAATAGCGGGAGGGATCGACGAGCAGTACTTC.

This clone appeared once. This rearrangement joins TRBV11-3 to TRBJ2-5; weak D call: TRBD1 (5 bases). Trimming took 0 bases from V and 3 from J, leaving 8 bases between them. There are 14 residues in the CDR3. Germline V gene sequence: CDR1 SGHNT, CDR2 YENEEA. CDR3 in amino acids: CASSLDGREETQYF. CDR3 in DNA: TGTGCCAGCAGCTTAGATGGCAGGGAAGAGACCCAGTACTTC.

The chain employs TRBV6-5 and TRBJ2-2; 7 nucleotides match TRBD2. V was pared by 0 bases and J by 6 bases, with 4 bases of the junction left unmatched. Looked up from germline, CDR1 is MNHEY and CDR2 is SVGAGI. This CDR3 has 15 amino acids. The CDR3, as DNA: TGTGCCAGCAGTTACTCCGGGGGGAGGGCCGGGGAGCTGTTTTTT. Protein product: CASSYSGGRAGELFF.

The CDR3 loop is CASSVSEGQGSSEQYF. In nucleotides, the CDR3 is TGTGCCAGCAGCGTAAGTGAGGGACAGGGGAGTTCCGAGCAGTACTTC. This rearrangement joins TRBV9 to TRBJ2-7, with TRBD1 identical over 10 bases. CDR3 size: 16 residues. Germline trimming cut 1 base from V and 6 bases from J; bases unmatched to any gene: 10. Germline CDR1 SGDLS, CDR2 YYNGEE.

This rearrangement joins TRBV19 to TRBJ2-6, with D tentatively TRBD1 (6 bases). Trimming took 7 bases from V and 2 from J, leaving 21 bases between them. Germline CDR1 and CDR2: LNHDA and SQIVND (reference sequence). CDR3 length: 18 amino acids. The CDR3 DNA follows: TGTGCCAGTAAGACAGGCCCCGAAGATACCACTGGGGCCAACGTCCTGACTTTC. Translation gives CASKTGPEDTTGANVLTF. The full variable domain, with the rest looked up from reference TRBV19 and TRBJ2-6, is DGGITQSPKYLFRKEGQNVTLSCEQNLNHDAMYWYRQDPGQGLRLIYYSQIVNDFQKGDIAEGYSVSREKKESFPLTVTSAQKNPTAFYLCASKTGPEDTTGANVLTFGAGSRLTVL.

The J gene is TRBJ1-2, the V gene TRBV7-9; maybe TRBD1 (6 bases). In germline, CDR1 is SEHNR, CDR2 FQNEAQ (reference sequence). CDR3 length: 14 amino acids. The V and J ends lost 5 bases and 2 bases respectively, with 12 bases between them. This CDR3 is CASSPRTANYGYTF. The CDR3 DNA reads TGTGCCAGCAGCCCCAGGACAGCCAACTATGGCTACACCTTC.

Of note for this clone: Other DNA sequences in this sample translate to the same CDR3. The chain has TRBV7-9 and TRBJ2-5; D call uncertain. Germline lookup yields CDR1 SEHNR and CDR2 FQNEAQ (reference sequence). This CDR3 has 11 residues. Between the trimmed V and J ends, which lost 5 bases and 2 bases, there was a span of 3 bases. In DNA, the CDR3 is TGTGCCAGCAGCCGACAAGAGACCCAGTACTTC. Protein product: CASSRQETQYF.

A word on this clone: Other DNA sequences in this specimen translate into the identical CDR3. V usage is TRBV18 and J usage is TRBJ2-5, with 8 bases aligning to TRBD1. Germline CDR1 is KGHSH and CDR2 is LQKENI. Trimming removed 6 bases from V and 4 bases from J; junction bases left unmatched: 7. The CDR3 consists of 14 residues. This CDR3 is CASSPDRAGETQYF. The CDR3 nucleotides are TGTGCCAGCTCGCCGGACAGGGCGGGAGAGACCCAGTACTTC.

The chain combines TRBV7-9 with TRBJ1-1; 12 bases fit TRBD1. V shed 5 bases, J shed 1 base, and the junction held 5 bases outside the gene matches. The germline gives CDR1 SEHNR, CDR2 FQNEAQ (reference sequence). The CDR3 extends over 16 amino acids. CDR3 residues: CASSPGTGGANTEAFF. DNA of the CDR3: TGTGCCAGCAGCCCAGGGACAGGGGGCGCGAACACTGAAGCTTTCTTT. The full variable domain, its missing parts supplied by reference TRBV7-9 and TRBJ1-1, is DTGVSQNPRHKITKRGQNVTFRCDPISEHNRLYWYRQTLGQGPEFLTYFQNEAQLEKSRLLSDRFSAERPKGSFSTLEIQRTEQGDSAMYLCASSPGTGGANTEAFFGQGTRLTVV.

The chain is built from TRBV5-4 and TRBJ2-2; a weak D match, TRBD1 (6 bases). The CDR3 has 15 amino acids. Germline V gives CDR1 SGHNT, CDR2 YYREEE (reference sequence). Trimming cost V 4 bases and J 4 bases, with 14 bases left between them. The CDR3 DNA reads as TGTGCCAGCAGCGGAGACAGGAGACCCACCGGGGAGCTGTTTTTT. Residues: CASSGDRRPTGELFF.

The chain carries TRBV10-2 and TRBJ2-7, with D perhaps TRBD2 (6 bases). CDR3 length: 12 residues. V lost 8 bases and J 4 bases, leaving 12 bases between the germline ends. Looked up from germline, CDR1 is WSHSY and CDR2 is SAAADI. The CDR3 loop reads CASASARYEQYF. CDR3 in DNA: TGCGCCAGCGCTAGCGCACGATACGAGCAGTACTTC.

This chain uses TRBV7-2 with TRBJ2-1, with TRBD2 identical over 9 bases. The CDR3 extends over 18 amino acids. Losses at the gene ends were 1 base for V and 0 bases for J; bases not matched to a gene: 7. Germline loops: CDR1 SGHTA, CDR2 FQGNSA. CDR3 sequence (DNA): TGTGCCAGCAGCTTAGGCTTAGCGGGAGTCGGCTCCTACAATGAGCAGTTCTTC. As protein: CASSLGLAGVGSYNEQFF.

The chain links TRBV27 to TRBJ2-7; 7 nucleotides line up with TRBD1. This CDR3 region has 14 residues. Looked up from germline, CDR1 is MNHEY and CDR2 is SMNVEV (reference sequence). Trimming took 3 bases from V and 2 from J; bases not matched to a gene: 4. The DNA for the CDR3 is TGTGCCAGCAGTTTGGGGGACAGCGCCTACGAGCAGTACTTC. The encoded protein is CASSLGDSAYEQYF.

The chain is built from TRBV6-5 and TRBJ1-2; the D is unclear. Germline loops: CDR1 MNHEY, CDR2 SVGAGI. Trimming left V 3 bases short and J 2 bases short, with 10 bases between. CDR3 length: 14 residues. The CDR3 spells CASSYRNRNYGYTF. The CDR3 DNA is TGTGCCAGCAGTTATCGGAACAGAAACTATGGCTACACCTTC.

This clone was recorded only once. CDR3 sequence reads: CASSLSHARDRVYEQYF. The CDR3 DNA reads TGTGCCAGCAGCTTGTCCCATGCCAGGGACAGGGTCTACGAGCAGTACTTC. The chain links TRBV5-6 to TRBJ2-7, with 9 bases matching TRBD1. J was trimmed by 3 bases and V by 1 base; bases with no gene match: 11. Germline values: CDR1 SGHDT, CDR2 YYEEEE. CDR3 length: 17 residues. The whole variable domain, remainder taken from reference TRBV5-6 and TRBJ2-7, is DAGVTQSPTHLIKTRGQQVTLRCSPKSGHDTVSWYQQALGQGPQFIFQYYEEEERQRGNFPDRFSGHQFPNYSSELNVNALLLGDSALYLCASSLSHARDRVYEQYFGPGTRLTVT.

This clone has just a few counts. V usage is TRBV11-3 and J usage is TRBJ2-2, with 7 bases that match TRBD2. The germline V gene has CDR1 SGHNT and CDR2 YENEEA. There are 14 residues in the CDR3. The junction had 2 bases not matched to a gene; V was cut back by 6 bases and J by 1 base. CDR3 DNA sequence: TGTGCCAGCAGGTCTAGCGGGAACACCGGGGAGCTGTTTTTT. It codes for CASRSSGNTGELFF.

This chain links TRBV5-5 with TRBJ1-1; 8 positions match TRBD1. With 4 bases clipped from V and 5 bases from J, the junction kept 16 bases outside the gene matches. The CDR3 consists of 17 residues. Per the germline V gene, CDR1 is SGHKS and CDR2 is YYEKEE (reference sequence). CDR3 region: CASSPPGRGDRSTEAFF. CDR3 DNA sequence: TGTGCCAGCAGCCCTCCCGGACGAGGGGACAGGAGTACTGAAGCTTTCTTT.

The chain links TRBV14 to TRBJ2-2, with unresolved D. V was shortened by 1 base and J by 6 bases, with 18 bases between the two germline ends. The germline gives CDR1 SGHDN, CDR2 FVKESK. The CDR3 is made up of 17 amino acids. The CDR3 sequence: CASSQVFGLRRAGELFF. The DNA for the CDR3 is TGTGCCAGCAGCCAAGTATTCGGGTTGCGCCGGGCCGGGGAGCTGTTTTTT. Filled out from reference TRBV14 and TRBJ2-2, the complete variable domain reads EAGVTQFPSHSVIEKGQTVTLRCDPISGHDNLYWYRRVMGKEIKFLLHFVKESKQDESGMPNNRFLAERTGGTYSTLKVQPAELEDSGVYFCASSQVFGLRRAGELFFGEGSRLTVL.

The rearrangement links TRBV18 to TRBJ2-5, with 10 bases matching TRBD2. Germline V CDR1 and CDR2: KGHSH, LQKENI. The CDR3 sequence is 17 residues long. The junction had 9 bases not matched to a gene; V was cut back by 1 base and J by 4 bases. The DNA of the CDR3 is TGTGCCAGCTCACCACTGCCAGCGCGGACTAGCGGAGAGACCCAGTACTTC. Amino acids: CASSPLPARTSGETQYF.

This chain uses TRBV5-4 with TRBJ1-1; maybe TRBD1 (6 bases). Germline lookup yields CDR1 SGHNT and CDR2 YYREEE (reference sequence). The CDR3 extends over 13 amino acids. Trimming shortened V by 7 bases and J by 5 bases, and 15 bases separated the two germline ends. CDR3 nucleotides: TGTGCCAGCCGGGACAAGGGAGCAACTGAAGCTTTCTTT. Translation gives CASRDKGATEAFF.

This sequence joins TRBV10-3 and TRBJ2-7; D remains unclear. Trimming cost V 4 bases and J 4 bases, with 11 bases left between them. The CDR3 extends over 13 amino acids. CDR1 is ENHRY, CDR2 SYGVKD, per germline. DNA for the CDR3: TGTGCCATCAGTGCCTATGCCACTTACGAGCAGTACTTC. It encodes CAISAYATYEQYF.

This chain uses TRBV5-8 with TRBJ1-5, with D unresolved. Between the trimmed V and J ends, which lost 6 bases and 3 bases, there was a span of 13 bases. Per the germline V gene, CDR1 is SGHTS and CDR2 is YDEGEE. This CDR3 spans 14 amino acids. CDR3: CASTSSSINQPQHF. CDR3 DNA sequence: TGTGCCAGCACCTCCTCCAGTATCAATCAGCCCCAGCATTTT.

Comments on this clone: Other DNA sequences of this sample code for an identical CDR3. The rearrangement uses TRBV27 and TRBJ1-5; D is uncertain. The CDR3 has 14 residues. Between the trimmed V and J ends, which lost 2 bases and 2 bases, there was a span of 7 bases. Germline lookup yields CDR1 MNHEY and CDR2 SMNVEV (reference sequence). The CDR3 DNA is TGTGCCAGCAGTTTAGCCCAGGGCAATCAGCCCCAGCATTTT. Protein sequence: CASSLAQGNQPQHF.

This clone appeared a single time. The chain recombines TRBV27 with TRBJ2-2; 10 bases align to TRBD1. The CDR3 contains 16 residues. Per the germline V gene, CDR1 is MNHEY and CDR2 is SMNVEV (reference sequence). Trimming cost V 8 bases and J 3 bases; bases outside gene matches: 9. CDR3 in amino acids: CASVPPGQGYTGELFF. In nucleotides, the CDR3 is TGTGCCAGCGTCCCACCGGGACAGGGGTACACCGGGGAGCTGTTTTTT.

The chain links TRBV6-6 to TRBJ2-7, with D unclear. Germline CDR1 reads MNHNY; CDR2 reads SVGAGI (reference sequence). This CDR3 is built from 14 residues. V was pared by 9 bases and J by 2 bases, with 17 bases between. This chain's CDR3 is CARLRSGRAYEQYF. The CDR3 DNA follows: TGTGCCAGACTACGTTCAGGTAGGGCCTACGAGCAGTACTTC.

This chain connects TRBV2 to TRBJ2-7; 9 nucleotides match TRBD1. V lost 8 bases, J lost 2 bases, and 4 bases stayed unmatched. CDR3 size: 13 residues. Germline-derived CDR1 and CDR2 are SNHLY and FYNNEI. The DNA of the CDR3 is TGTGCCAGCGCCCGGGACAGGGCCTACGAGCAGTACTTC. It yields the protein CASARDRAYEQYF.